Listed below are T cell receptor beta chains from one sample, sequenced in a study of blood T cell repertoires in COVID-19. The method was immunoSEQ multiplex PCR; TCRdb's version includes in-frame clones alone and lacks a portion of them. Of some 240,000 clones in the sample, 84% were seen once. Sample: peripheral blood. The receptor set was obtained from a man in his fifties or sixties with active or convalescent COVID-19. The CDR3 runs from the conserved cysteine through the conserved F or W. Each record gives: clone size, J gene, D gene, V gene, CDR3 DNA, CDR3 protein. D genes are given only for firm matches. The size of a clone is reported for some rows only, either as once, few or many, or as a class for expanded clones.

abundance: .; j_gene: TRBJ1-5; d_gene: .; v_gene: TRBV7-2; CDR3nt: TGTGCCAGCAGCTCAGGGTATGGCAATCAGCCCCAGCATTTT; CDR3aa: CASSSGYGNQPQHF
abundance: .; j_gene: TRBJ2-1; d_gene: TRBD2; v_gene: TRBV19; CDR3nt: TGTGCCACCTCCCGAGCAGGGACTAGCGAGCAGTTCTTC; CDR3aa: CATSRAGTSEQFF
abundance: few; j_gene: TRBJ1-3; d_gene: .; v_gene: TRBV15; CDR3nt: TGTGCCACCAGCAGAGAATTAAACTCTGGAAACACCATATATTTT; CDR3aa: CATSRELNSGNTIYF
abundance: few; j_gene: TRBJ2-7; d_gene: .; v_gene: TRBV29-1; CDR3nt: TGCATGGCGGCGGGAAGCGACGAGCAGTACTTC; CDR3aa: CMAAGSDEQYF
abundance: .; j_gene: TRBJ2-7; d_gene: TRBD1; v_gene: TRBV6-5; CDR3nt: TGTGCCAGCAGTCTCGGACAGGGCCCTCAGTACTTC; CDR3aa: CASSLGQGPQYF
abundance: .; j_gene: TRBJ2-1; d_gene: .; v_gene: TRBV19; CDR3nt: TGTGCCAGTATGGGCGGGGGCCCATACAATGAGCAGTTCTTC; CDR3aa: CASMGGGPYNEQFF
abundance: .; j_gene: TRBJ1-6; d_gene: TRBD1; v_gene: TRBV28; CDR3nt: TGTGCCAGCAGTTTACAAAGGGGACAGGAACCCAATTCACCCCTCCACTTT; CDR3aa: CASSLQRGQEPNSPLHF
abundance: .; j_gene: TRBJ2-1; d_gene: TRBD2; v_gene: TRBV2; CDR3nt: TGTGCCAGCAGTGAAGGTCTAGCGGACAATGAGCAGTTCTTC; CDR3aa: CASSEGLADNEQFF
abundance: once; j_gene: TRBJ2-1; d_gene: .; v_gene: TRBV27; CDR3nt: TGTGCCAGCAGTTTATCAAGGTGGCAGGGCTACAATGAGCAGTTCTTC; CDR3aa: CASSLSRWQGYNEQFF
abundance: .; j_gene: TRBJ1-5; d_gene: .; v_gene: TRBV19; CDR3nt: TGTGCCAGTAGTCCCCCCTATCAGCCCCAGCATTTT; CDR3aa: CASSPPYQPQHF
abundance: .; j_gene: TRBJ2-1; d_gene: TRBD1; v_gene: TRBV28; CDR3nt: TGTGCCAGCGGGGATCCAGGGACAGTATACAATGAGCAGTTCTTC; CDR3aa: CASGDPGTVYNEQFF
abundance: .; j_gene: TRBJ2-3; d_gene: TRBD2; v_gene: TRBV7-9; CDR3nt: TGTGCCAGCAGAAAGCGGGGAATTACAGATACGCAGTATTTT; CDR3aa: CASRKRGITDTQYF
abundance: .; j_gene: TRBJ1-2; d_gene: TRBD1; v_gene: TRBV27; CDR3nt: TGTGCCAGCAGTTCTCCGGGACAGGGATATGGCTACACCTTC; CDR3aa: CASSSPGQGYGYTF
abundance: .; j_gene: TRBJ2-7; d_gene: TRBD1; v_gene: TRBV11-2; CDR3nt: TGTGCCAGCAGAGGCACCGGGACAGTTACCTACGAGCAGTACTTC; CDR3aa: CASRGTGTVTYEQYF
abundance: .; j_gene: TRBJ2-7; d_gene: TRBD1; v_gene: TRBV7-9; CDR3nt: TGTGCCAGCAGCTTTGGACAGGGACCTGACGAGCAGTACTTC; CDR3aa: CASSFGQGPDEQYF
abundance: .; j_gene: TRBJ2-5; d_gene: .; v_gene: TRBV6-2/TRBV6-3; CDR3nt: TGTGCCAGCAGCCTTCACGACAGCCGGTTAGAGACCCAGTACTTC; CDR3aa: CASSLHDSRLETQYF
abundance: .; j_gene: TRBJ2-3; d_gene: .; v_gene: TRBV28; CDR3nt: TGTGCCAGCAGTTTAACTCCCCGGACAGCGGGACCGGATACGCAGTATTTT; CDR3aa: CASSLTPRTAGPDTQYF
abundance: .; j_gene: TRBJ1-2; d_gene: TRBD1; v_gene: TRBV7-8; CDR3nt: TGTGCCAGCAGCCCCCGGGACAGGGTTCTGTCTAACTATGGCTACACCTTC; CDR3aa: CASSPRDRVLSNYGYTF
abundance: .; j_gene: TRBJ2-1; d_gene: .; v_gene: TRBV15; CDR3nt: TGTGCCACCAGCAGCCAGATCGTCTCCTACAATGAGCAGTTCTTC; CDR3aa: CATSSQIVSYNEQFF
abundance: .; j_gene: TRBJ1-2; d_gene: .; v_gene: TRBV4-3; CDR3nt: TGCGCCAGCAGCCAAGATCTAACGGGGAGGGGGTATGGCTACACCTTC; CDR3aa: CASSQDLTGRGYGYTF
abundance: .; j_gene: TRBJ2-2; d_gene: .; v_gene: TRBV27; CDR3nt: TGTGCCAGCAGTCCTTTGGACAGAAACACCGGGGAGCTGTTTTTT; CDR3aa: CASSPLDRNTGELFF
abundance: .; j_gene: TRBJ1-5; d_gene: TRBD1; v_gene: TRBV2; CDR3nt: TGTGCCAGCAGTCCCGGGTCGGGACAGCCGGTTTGGCCCCAGCATTTT; CDR3aa: CASSPGSGQPVWPQHF
abundance: .; j_gene: TRBJ1-1; d_gene: TRBD1; v_gene: TRBV7-2; CDR3nt: TGTGCCAGCAGCAGACAGGGGTTGAACACTGAAGCTTTCTTT; CDR3aa: CASSRQGLNTEAFF